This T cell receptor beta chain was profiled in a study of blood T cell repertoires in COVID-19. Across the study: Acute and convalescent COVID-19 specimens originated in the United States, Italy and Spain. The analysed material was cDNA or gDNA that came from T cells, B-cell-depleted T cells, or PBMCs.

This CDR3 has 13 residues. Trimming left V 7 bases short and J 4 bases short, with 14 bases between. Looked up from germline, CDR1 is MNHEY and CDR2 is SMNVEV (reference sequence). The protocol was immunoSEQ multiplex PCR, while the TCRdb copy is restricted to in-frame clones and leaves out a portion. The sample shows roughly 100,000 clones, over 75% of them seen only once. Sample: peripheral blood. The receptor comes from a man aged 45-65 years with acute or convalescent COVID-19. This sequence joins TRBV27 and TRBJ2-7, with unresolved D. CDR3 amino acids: CASKLGSRYEQYF. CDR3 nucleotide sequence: TGTGCCAGCAAATTGGGCAGCCGTTACGAGCAGTACTTC.